The clone carrying this TCR beta chain was observed many times. The CDR3 consists of 15 residues. Germline V gives CDR1 MNHEY, CDR2 SMNVEV (reference sequence). V was clipped by 5 bases and J by 1 base, with 11 bases between them. The sample is drawn from a study of read filtering for tumor transcriptome and immune sequencing. This library used about 360 ng RNA and molecular barcoded adaptors spanning alpha/delta and beta/gamma chains. Via MiXCR, TCRdb re-called the reads, giving one row per CDR3 protein. The sample carries around 130,000 distinct CDR3 sequences, 13% recorded once. The sequencing input was a population of CD138-negative cells sorted from bone marrow. J is TRBJ2-2 and V is TRBV27; the D call may be TRBD1 or TRBD2 (5 bases each). This clonotype was sampled from a donor aged 40 or over with multiple myeloma. The CDR3: CASSLGAMNTGELFF. The CDR3 bases are TGTGCCAGCAGTCTCGGGGCAATGAACACCGGGGAGCTGTTTTTT.